These 29 T cell receptor beta chains were all obtained from the same sample, sequenced in a study of cytomegalovirus exposure and HLA in healthy donors. The primer mix had 60 Vbeta and 13 Jbeta primers. The assay was immunoSEQ multiplex PCR, and TCRdb's table has in-frame clones only and misses some. The sample holds 150,000 or so clones, 70% to 80% seen once. The sample taken for sequencing was PBMCs. These receptors all stem from a man between 25 and 39 years old in good health and CMV-seropositive.

This chain uses TRBV5-1 with TRBJ2-2, with TRBD1 matching over 8 bases. The V gene's germline CDR1 is SGHRS and CDR2 YFSETQ. CDR3 size: 16 residues. Trimming at V came to 1 base and at J to 2 bases, leaving 4 bases not matched to a gene. The CDR3 protein is CASSLTGQVNTGELFF. DNA of the CDR3: TGCGCCAGCAGCTTGACGGGACAGGTTAACACCGGGGAGCTGTTTTTT.

The chain recombines TRBV7-3 with TRBJ2-4; 9 nucleotides align to TRBD1. The V segment lost 0 bases and the J segment 7 bases; nucleotides outside the gene matches: 7. The CDR3 runs to 16 residues. CDR1 SGHTA and CDR2 FQGTGA come from the germline V gene. The CDR3 spells CASSLTGTGFGNIQYF. CDR3 sequence (DNA): TGTGCCAGCAGCTTAACGGGGACAGGGTTTGGGAACATTCAGTACTTC.

This clone came up once. V gene TRBV30 combines with J gene TRBJ2-2; 7 bases agree with TRBD2. V was clipped by 4 bases and J by 7 bases; unmatched bases: 9. The CDR3 runs 14 residues. The germline gives CDR1 GTSNPN, CDR2 SVGIG (reference sequence). The CDR3 DNA sequence: TGTGCCTGGACCAAGGGAGGGGTGGTCGGGGAGCTGTTTTTT. Protein product: CAWTKGGVVGELFF.

In nucleotides, the CDR3 is TGTGCCAGCAGTTCCACGGGAGGGCCCATGTATGAGCAGTTCTTC. Residues: CASSSTGGPMYEQFF. The chain couples TRBV27 to TRBJ2-1; 8 nucleotides line up with TRBD2. V trimming: 4 bases; J trimming: 8 bases; junction bases outside the gene matches: 10. The CDR3 is 15 residues long. Germline V gene sequence: CDR1 MNHEY, CDR2 SMNVEV (reference sequence).

V and J are TRBV25-1 and TRBJ1-1, with a tentative D call TRBD1 (6 bases). CDR1 is MGHDK, CDR2 SYGVNS, per germline. Trimming stripped 4 bases from V and 1 base from J, with 19 bases between. The CDR3 extends over 17 amino acids. The CDR3 is CASSAPPGVRGNTEAFF. The DNA of the CDR3 is TGTGCCAGCAGTGCCCCCCCCGGGGTCAGGGGGAACACTGAAGCTTTCTTT.

This rearrangement joins TRBV10-3 to TRBJ2-2; weak D call: TRBD2 (6 bases). V lost 7 bases and J lost 7, with 25 bases in between. The CDR3 length is 17 residues. Germline V gene sequence: CDR1 ENHRY, CDR2 SYGVKD. Here the CDR3 reads CAINRAGMGSVGGELFF. CDR3 bases: TGTGCCATCAATCGGGCGGGGATGGGTTCCGTCGGCGGGGAGCTGTTTTTT.

The chain is built from TRBV11-2 and TRBJ2-7; 12 nucleotides agree with TRBD2. Germline CDR1 reads SGHAT; CDR2 reads FQNNGV. The CDR3 runs to 16 residues. V dropped 5 bases and J dropped 2; count of bases not matched to a gene: 7. In DNA, the CDR3 is TGTGCCAGCAGCCTGCCGGGGACTAGCGGGCCCTACGAGCAGTACTTC. This encodes CASSLPGTSGPYEQYF. Supplemented by reference TRBV11-2 and TRBJ2-7, the full variable domain reads EAGVAQSPRYKIIEKRQSVAFWCNPISGHATLYWYQQILGQGPKLLIQFQNNGVVDDSQLPKDRFSAERLKGVDSTLKIQPAKLEDSAVYLCASSLPGTSGPYEQYFGPGTRLTVT.

The rearrangement joins TRBV28 to TRBJ2-7, with TRBD1 identical over 9 bases. The CDR3 has 14 amino acids. Germline V gene sequence: CDR1 MDHEN, CDR2 SYDVKM. The trim removed 6 bases at V and 12 bases at J, leaving 15 bases unmatched. CDR3 protein: CASSTGTGYGLRYF. CDR3 coding DNA: TGTGCCAGCAGCACCGGGACAGGGTACGGGCTTAGGTACTTC.

Points on this clone: At one boundary the junction diverges from the germline segment, which might be a read error. The rearrangement links TRBV7-9 to TRBJ1-4; D remains ambiguous. CDR3 length: 16 residues. In germline, CDR1 is SEHNR, CDR2 FQNEAQ (reference sequence). The CDR3 coding sequence is TGTTCCAGCAGCTTAGCGTATGTCCCAACTAATGAAAAACTGTTTTTT. Translated: CSSSLAYVPTNEKLFF.

The chain is built from TRBV27 and TRBJ2-2, with 10 nucleotides matching TRBD2. Trimming removed 6 bases from V and 1 base from J; junction bases left unmatched: 5. The CDR3 sequence is 16 residues long. The germline gives CDR1 MNHEY, CDR2 SMNVEV (reference sequence). CDR3 nucleotides: TGTGCCAGCAGGGGACTAGCGCGGGGGAACACCGGGGAGCTGTTTTTT. It yields the protein CASRGLARGNTGELFF.

The V call is TRBV18, the J call TRBJ2-5; 9 bases match TRBD1. The CDR3 covers 15 residues. V was clipped by 3 bases and J by 5 bases; unmatched bases: 7. Germline assignment: CDR1 KGHSH and CDR2 LQKENI. The CDR3 loop reads CASSPPGQGGETQYF. Written as DNA, the CDR3 is TGTGCCAGCTCACCTCCGGGACAGGGCGGGGAGACCCAGTACTTC.

Only a few counts were recorded for this clone. The chain recombines TRBV5-1 with TRBJ2-7, with TRBD1 identical over 9 bases. CDR3 length: 15 residues. Germline CDR1 SGHRS, CDR2 YFSETQ. V gave up 4 bases and J gave up 2 bases; unmatched junction bases: 7. CDR3 sequence: CASSRGQGSAYEQYF. In DNA, the CDR3 is TGCGCCAGCAGCCGGGGACAGGGTTCTGCCTACGAGCAGTACTTC.

Worth noting for this clone: The limits of the CDR3 on the DNA are not certain, so only TCRdb's listed CDR3 is given. This chain uses TRBV6-5 with TRBJ2-7; the DNA was not used to check the table's D call, TRBD1. Inclusive of both ends, the CDR3 amounts to 14 amino acids. The V gene's germline CDR1 is MNHEY and CDR2 SVGAGI. This CDR3 reads CASSWGQGALLEYF.

In its sample, this clone was seen a few times. This CDR3 is CAWGGTAYGYTF. Here the CDR3 DNA reads TGTGCCTGGGGAGGGACGGCCTATGGCTACACCTTC. This chain joins TRBV30 and TRBJ1-2, with D tentatively TRBD1 (5 bases). From germline, CDR1 is GTSNPN and CDR2 SVGIG (reference sequence). The CDR3 length is 12 residues. V was cut by 5 bases and J by 4 bases, with 11 bases left in between. The variable domain in full, completed from reference TRBV30 and TRBJ1-2, reads SQTIHQWPATLVQPVGSPLSLECTVEGTSNPNLYWYRQAAGRGLQLLFYSVGIGQISSEVPQNLSASRPQDRQFILSSKKLLLSDSGFYLCAWGGTAYGYTFGSGTRLTVV.

This clone was picked up a small number of times. The V call is TRBV11-1, the J call TRBJ1-2; TRBD1 is a possible D gene (6 bases). Per germline, CDR1 SGHAT and CDR2 FQDESV (reference sequence). Trimming pared 3 bases from V and 4 bases from J, leaving 21 bases between. The CDR3 length is 17 residues. Here the CDR3 DNA reads TGTGCCAGCAGCTTCGCCGGGACATCCGGCATTCTCTATGGCTACACCTTC. Its translation: CASSFAGTSGILYGYTF.

The chain recombines TRBV6-5 with TRBJ2-5, with D tentatively TRBD1 (6 bases). Trimming cost V 2 bases and J 5 bases, with 9 bases left between them. CDR3 length: 13 amino acids. CDR1 and CDR2 from the germline V gene are MNHEY and SVGAGI. The CDR3 loop reads CASSYTQGETQYF. CDR3 DNA: TGTGCCAGCAGTTACACCCAGGGGGAGACCCAGTACTTC.

The J gene is TRBJ2-5, the V gene TRBV27, with 11 bases that match TRBD2. Germline CDR1 and CDR2: MNHEY and SMNVEV (reference sequence). The CDR3 length is 16 residues. Germline trimming cut 4 bases from V and 7 bases from J; bases unmatched to any gene: 11. The CDR3 DNA reads as TGTGCCAGCAGTTCTACTAGCGGGGGCCCGTGGCGGACCCAGTACTTC. Translating gives CASSSTSGGPWRTQYF.

The table lists this clone with a count of one. This chain links TRBV14 with TRBJ2-7; the match to TRBD2 covers 7 bases. The CDR3 has 14 amino acids. The germline gives CDR1 SGHDN, CDR2 FVKESK. The trim removed 4 bases at V and 6 bases at J, leaving 9 bases unmatched. DNA of the CDR3: TGTGCCAGCAGCCCAGGCCGGGACTACGGCGAGCAGTACTTC. This translates into CASSPGRDYGEQYF.

This chain connects TRBV4-3 to TRBJ2-7, with 8 bases that match TRBD1. The germline gives CDR1 LGHNA, CDR2 YSLEER. CDR3 length: 15 amino acids. The junction had 8 bases not matched to a gene; V was cut back by 4 bases and J by 3 bases. This chain's CDR3 is CASSRTQGALYEQYF. CDR3 nucleotides: TGCGCCAGCAGCCGAACCCAGGGGGCCCTCTACGAGCAGTACTTC.

This sequence joins TRBV19 and TRBJ1-2, with D unresolved. CDR1 LNHDA and CDR2 SQIVND come from the germline V gene (reference sequence). Trimming took 4 bases from V and 0 from J, leaving 15 bases between them. CDR3 length equals 16 residues. The CDR3: CASSSPRREANYGYTF. CDR3 coding DNA: TGTGCCAGTAGTAGTCCGCGGCGCGAGGCTAACTATGGCTACACCTTC.

V usage is TRBV30 and J usage is TRBJ1-2, with 8 bases identical to TRBD1. The CDR3 spans 13 residues. Germline V gene sequence: CDR1 GTSNPN, CDR2 SVGIG (reference sequence). Trimming cost V 7 bases and J 8 bases; bases outside gene matches: 12. Here the CDR3 reads CAFSRGQGQGYTF. CDR3 DNA sequence: TGTGCCTTCTCCCGAGGACAGGGTCAGGGCTACACCTTC. The variable domain in full, with the rest retrieved from reference TRBV30 and TRBJ1-2, is SQTIHQWPATLVQPVGSPLSLECTVEGTSNPNLYWYRQAAGRGLQLLFYSVGIGQISSEVPQNLSASRPQDRQFILSSKKLLLSDSGFYLCAFSRGQGQGYTFGSGTRLTVV.

The chain combines TRBV7-9 with TRBJ1-2; TRBD1 is a possible D gene (5 bases). This CDR3 contains 13 residues. CDR1 and CDR2 (germline): SEHNR, FQNEAQ (reference sequence). Trimming removed 2 bases from V and 4 bases from J, with 8 bases in between. The CDR3 nucleotides are TGTGCCAGCAGCTTAAGACAGATCTATGGCTACACCTTC. Its protein is CASSLRQIYGYTF.

The J gene is TRBJ1-5, the V gene TRBV27; a weak D match, TRBD1 (6 bases). The V gene lost 5 bases and the J gene lost 6 bases, with 14 bases spanning the gap. Germline CDR1 MNHEY, CDR2 SMNVEV (reference sequence). This CDR3 spans 14 amino acids. CDR3 nucleotides: TGTGCCAGCAGTCAACAGGGCGATGGTCAGCCCCAGCATTTT. This gives the protein CASSQQGDGQPQHF.

The V and J genes are TRBV27 and TRBJ1-1; no clear D gene. In germline, CDR1 is MNHEY, CDR2 SMNVEV (reference sequence). The CDR3 totals 14 residues. V lost 7 bases, J lost 4 bases, and 16 bases lay in between. DNA for the CDR3: TGTGCCAGCACCATATCTATCGGGAGCACTGAAGCTTTCTTT. It codes for CASTISIGSTEAFF.

A few counts support this clone. The chain links TRBV18 to TRBJ2-3; D is perhaps TRBD2 (5 bases). CDR1 and CDR2 (germline): KGHSH, LQKENI. V was shortened by 5 bases and J by 2 bases, with 14 bases between the two germline ends. CDR3 size: 15 residues. CDR3 DNA: TGTGCCAGCTCAGAGAGGGCCCCAACCACAGATACGCAGTATTTT. Its protein is CASSERAPTTDTQYF.

The V gene is TRBV5-6, the J gene TRBJ1-3; 8 nucleotides align to TRBD1. Germline assignment: CDR1 SGHDT and CDR2 YYEEEE. This CDR3 spans 14 amino acids. The V segment lost 4 bases and the J segment 4 bases; nucleotides outside the gene matches: 4. The CDR3, as DNA: TGTGCCAGCAGCCGGGACAGGAGGGGAAACACCATATATTTT. Translation gives CASSRDRRGNTIYF.

V and J are TRBV9 and TRBJ1-4; D gene uncertain. Trimming shortened V by 1 base and J by 0 bases, and 10 bases separated the two germline ends. The CDR3 contains 16 residues. CDR1 is SGDLS, CDR2 YYNGEE, per germline. DNA for the CDR3: TGTGCCAGCAGCGTAACCCCGGTGGCAACTAATGAAAAACTGTTTTTT. Its protein product is CASSVTPVATNEKLFF.

The V gene is TRBV28, the J gene TRBJ2-1; 11 positions match TRBD2. This CDR3 contains 16 residues. Germline CDR1 and CDR2: MDHEN and SYDVKM. V shed 7 bases, J shed 3 bases, and the junction held 8 bases outside the gene matches. The CDR3: CASIGTSGYHYNEQFF. For the CDR3, the DNA is TGTGCCAGCATTGGGACTAGCGGATACCACTACAATGAGCAGTTCTTC.

This rearrangement joins TRBV2 to TRBJ2-5; 10 bases are a match to TRBD2. The V gene end was trimmed by 5 bases and the J gene end by 9 bases; junction bases not matched to a gene: 9. Germline V gene sequence: CDR1 SNHLY, CDR2 FYNNEI. There are 14 residues in the CDR3. CDR3 sequence: CASSPQETSGSQYF. The CDR3 bases are TGTGCCAGCAGTCCCCAGGAGACTAGCGGGTCCCAGTACTTC. Combining the CDR3 with reference TRBV2 and TRBJ2-5 gives the whole variable domain EPEVTQTPSHQVTQMGQEVILRCVPISNHLYFYWYRQILGQKVEFLVSFYNNEISEKSEIFDDQFSVERPDGSNFTLKIRSTKLEDSAMYFCASSPQETSGSQYFGPGTRLLVL.